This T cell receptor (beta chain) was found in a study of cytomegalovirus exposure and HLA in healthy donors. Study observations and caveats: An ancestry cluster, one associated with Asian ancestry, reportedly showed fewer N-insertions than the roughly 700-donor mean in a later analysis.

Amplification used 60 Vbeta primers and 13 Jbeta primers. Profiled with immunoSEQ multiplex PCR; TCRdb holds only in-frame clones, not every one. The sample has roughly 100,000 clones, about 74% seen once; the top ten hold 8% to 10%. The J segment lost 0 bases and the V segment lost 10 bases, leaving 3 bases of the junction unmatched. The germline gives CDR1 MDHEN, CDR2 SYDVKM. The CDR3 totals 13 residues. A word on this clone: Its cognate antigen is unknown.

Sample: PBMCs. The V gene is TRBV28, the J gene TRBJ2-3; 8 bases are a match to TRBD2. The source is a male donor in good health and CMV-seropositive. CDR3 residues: CATGLASTDTQYF. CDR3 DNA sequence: TGTGCCACCGGACTAGCTAGCACAGATACGCAGTATTTT.